This T cell receptor beta chain was identified in a study of long-term antiretroviral therapy in people with HIV. Study findings and constraints: On ART adherence, viral resistance or therapy changes, no data were available.

Researchers report immunoSEQ v3.0 was run at survey level. TCRdb's copy holds only in-frame clones and misses some; the assay was immunoSEQ multiplex PCR. This sample carries nearly 20,000 clones, 80% of them seen once, and the ten largest clones take roughly a tenth. The CDR3 loop spans 13 amino acids. The germline V gene encodes CDR1 SGDLS and CDR2 YYNGEE. The V and J ends lost 2 bases and 2 bases respectively, with 8 bases between them. In the case of this clone: Its specificity is unknown.

This material consisted of unsorted PBMCs, taken 0.2 years after starting antiretroviral therapy. This TCR was sampled from a woman in her thirties or forties with HIV. J is TRBJ2-7 and V is TRBV9; D gene uncertain. CDR3: CASSVGPPYEQYF. The CDR3 nucleotides are TGTGCCAGCAGCGTCGGCCCTCCCTACGAGCAGTACTTC.